The source of this TCR beta chain is a study of T cells in Graves' hyperthyroidism and ophthalmopathy. What was amplified from RNA transcripts were TCR beta CDR3 regions. Primed by the HTBI set, a first-round RT-PCR was run on the TCR CDR3. One entry per CDR3 protein, called by TCRdb with MiXCR from the multiplex PCR reads. The sample has about 610,000 distinct CDR3 sequences, 16% seen once. The CDR3 has 15 amino acids. The V end lost 0 bases, the J end lost 1 base, and 10 bases lay between the germline ends. Germline assignment: CDR1 SGHRS and CDR2 YFSETQ. This clonotype showed up many times. The rearrangement uses TRBV5-1 and TRBJ1-1, with unresolved D. The sequence came from a woman aged 40 to 50 with Graves' ophthalmopathy. The sequencing input was blood. DNA of the CDR3: TGCGCCAGCAGCTTGGGTGGAACTTCGAACACTGAAGCTTTCTTT. This codes for CASSLGGTSNTEAFF.